This TCR beta chain is drawn from a study of early stage breast cancer tumors. Data came from immunoSEQ multiplex PCR; TCRdb stores just in-frame clones and leaves some out. Of about 30,000 clones in the sample, roughly two thirds were seen once. The CDR3 runs to 15 residues. Germline V gives CDR1 SGHRS, CDR2 YFSETQ. Trimming took 1 base from V and 5 from J; bases not matched to a gene: 8. Broader study findings: Tumors had roughly 2.5-fold higher T cell density and higher clonality than adjacent normal breast tissue.

Comment on this clone: Its matching antigen is unknown.

Sequencing was performed on blood. This TCR was sampled from a person aged 45 to 59 with breast cancer. The chain uses TRBV5-1 and TRBJ2-7, with TRBD2 matching 8 bases. CDR3 sequence reads: CASSLSPSGSHEQYF. CDR3 nucleotide sequence: TGCGCCAGCAGCTTGTCCCCCAGCGGGAGTCACGAGCAGTACTTC.